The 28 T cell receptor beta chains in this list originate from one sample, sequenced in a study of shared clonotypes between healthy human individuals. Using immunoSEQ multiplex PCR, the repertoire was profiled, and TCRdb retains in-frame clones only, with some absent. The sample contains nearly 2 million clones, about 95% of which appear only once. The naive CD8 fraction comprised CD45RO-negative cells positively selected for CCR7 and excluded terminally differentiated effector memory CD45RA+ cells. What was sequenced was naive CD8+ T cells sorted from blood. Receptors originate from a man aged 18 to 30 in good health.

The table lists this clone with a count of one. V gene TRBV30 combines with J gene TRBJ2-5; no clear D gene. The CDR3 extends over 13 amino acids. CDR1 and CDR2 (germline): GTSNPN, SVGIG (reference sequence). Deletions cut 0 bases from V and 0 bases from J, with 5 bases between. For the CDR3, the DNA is TGTGCCTGGAGTGTAATGGACCAAGAGACCCAGTACTTC. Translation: CAWSVMDQETQYF. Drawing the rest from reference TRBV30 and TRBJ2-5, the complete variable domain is SQTIHQWPATLVQPVGSPLSLECTVEGTSNPNLYWYRQAAGRGLQLLFYSVGIGQISSEVPQNLSASRPQDRQFILSSKKLLLSDSGFYLCAWSVMDQETQYFGPGTRLLVL.

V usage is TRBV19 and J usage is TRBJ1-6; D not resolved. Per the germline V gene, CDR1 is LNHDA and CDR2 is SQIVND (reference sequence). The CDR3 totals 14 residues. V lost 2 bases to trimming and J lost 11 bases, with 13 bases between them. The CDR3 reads CASSITEGGAPLHF. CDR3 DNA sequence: TGTGCCAGTAGTATAACTGAAGGCGGGGCACCCCTCCACTTT.

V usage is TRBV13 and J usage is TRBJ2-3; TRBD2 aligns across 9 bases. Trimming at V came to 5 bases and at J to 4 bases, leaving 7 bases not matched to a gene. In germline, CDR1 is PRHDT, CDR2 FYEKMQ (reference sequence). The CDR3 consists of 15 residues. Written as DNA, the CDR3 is TGTGCCAGCAGCACGAGGAGCGGGGGGCCAGATACGCAGTATTTT. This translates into CASSTRSGGPDTQYF.

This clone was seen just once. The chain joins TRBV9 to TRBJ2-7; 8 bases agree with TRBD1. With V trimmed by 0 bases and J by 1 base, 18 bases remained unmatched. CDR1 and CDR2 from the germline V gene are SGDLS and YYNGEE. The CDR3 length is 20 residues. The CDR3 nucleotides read TGTGCCAGCAGCGTAGAAAGGCGTCAGGGGGCTACTGTCACGTCCTACGAGCAGTACTTC. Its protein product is CASSVERRQGATVTSYEQYF. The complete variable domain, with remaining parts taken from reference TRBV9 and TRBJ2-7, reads DSGVTQTPKHLITATGQRVTLRCSPRSGDLSVYWYQQSLDQGLQFLIQYYNGEERAKGNILERFSAQQFPDLHSELNLSSLELGDSALYFCASSVERRQGATVTSYEQYFGPGTRLTVT.

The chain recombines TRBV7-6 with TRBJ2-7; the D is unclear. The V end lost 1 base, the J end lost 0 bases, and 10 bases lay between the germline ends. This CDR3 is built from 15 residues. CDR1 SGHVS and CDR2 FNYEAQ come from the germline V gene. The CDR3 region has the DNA TGTGCCAGCAGCTTAGAAGTAGCCCTCTCCTACGAGCAGTACTTC. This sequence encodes CASSLEVALSYEQYF.

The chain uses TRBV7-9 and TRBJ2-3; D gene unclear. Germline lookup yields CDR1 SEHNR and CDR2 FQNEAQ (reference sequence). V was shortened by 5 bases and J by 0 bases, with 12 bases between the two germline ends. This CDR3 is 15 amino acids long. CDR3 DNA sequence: TGTGCCAGCAGCCCGACTGGGATTAGCACAGATACGCAGTATTTT. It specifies CASSPTGISTDTQYF.

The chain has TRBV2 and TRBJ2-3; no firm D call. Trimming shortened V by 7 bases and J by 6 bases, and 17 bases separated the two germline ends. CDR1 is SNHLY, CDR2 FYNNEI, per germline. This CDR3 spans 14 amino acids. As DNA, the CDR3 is TGTGCCAGCACCCGGAAGGTGGGCGATGATACGCAGTATTTT. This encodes CASTRKVGDDTQYF. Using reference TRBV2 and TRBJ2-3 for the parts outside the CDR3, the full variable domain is EPEVTQTPSHQVTQMGQEVILRCVPISNHLYFYWYRQILGQKVEFLVSFYNNEISEKSEIFDDQFSVERPDGSNFTLKIRSTKLEDSAMYFCASTRKVGDDTQYFGPGTRLTVL.

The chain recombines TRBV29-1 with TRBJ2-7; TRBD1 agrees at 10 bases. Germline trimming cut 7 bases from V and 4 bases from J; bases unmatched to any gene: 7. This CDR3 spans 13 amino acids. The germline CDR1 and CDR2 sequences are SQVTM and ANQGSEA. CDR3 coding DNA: TGCAGCGCCTATGGGGACAGGGGATACGAGCAGTACTTC. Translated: CSAYGDRGYEQYF.

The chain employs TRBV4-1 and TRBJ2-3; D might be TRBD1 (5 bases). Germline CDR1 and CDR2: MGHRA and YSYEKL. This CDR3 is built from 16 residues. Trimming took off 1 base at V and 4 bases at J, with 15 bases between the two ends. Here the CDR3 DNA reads TGCGCCAGCAGCCAAGTGATCCAGGGTAGCCCAGATACGCAGTATTTT. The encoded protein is CASSQVIQGSPDTQYF.

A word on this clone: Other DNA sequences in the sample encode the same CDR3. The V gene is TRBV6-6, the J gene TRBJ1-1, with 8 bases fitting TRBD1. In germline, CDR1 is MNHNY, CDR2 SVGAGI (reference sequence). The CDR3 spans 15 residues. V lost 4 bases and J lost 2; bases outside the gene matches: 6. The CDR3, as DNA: TGTGCCAGCAGTTCCGGGACAGGAGTAAACACTGAAGCTTTCTTT. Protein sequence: CASSSGTGVNTEAFF.

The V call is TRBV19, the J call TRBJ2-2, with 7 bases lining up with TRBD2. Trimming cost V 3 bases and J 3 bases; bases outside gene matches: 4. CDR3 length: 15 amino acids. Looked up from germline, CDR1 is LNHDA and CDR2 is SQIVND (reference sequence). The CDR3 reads CASSIWREYTGELFF. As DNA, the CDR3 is TGTGCCAGTAGTATTTGGCGGGAGTACACCGGGGAGCTGTTTTTT. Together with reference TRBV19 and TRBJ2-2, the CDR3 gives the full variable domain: DGGITQSPKYLFRKEGQNVTLSCEQNLNHDAMYWYRQDPGQGLRLIYYSQIVNDFQKGDIAEGYSVSREKKESFPLTVTSAQKNPTAFYLCASSIWREYTGELFFGEGSRLTVL.

CDR3 coding DNA: TGTGCCAGCAGTGAAGCGCAGGGGGCCCAAGGCTACACCTTC. The encoded protein is CASSEAQGAQGYTF. The rearrangement links TRBV2 to TRBJ1-2; TRBD1 aligns across 8 bases. CDR1 is SNHLY and CDR2 is FYNNEI in the germline V gene. The CDR3 has 14 residues. V shed 0 bases and J 8 bases; nucleotides not matched to a gene: 5.

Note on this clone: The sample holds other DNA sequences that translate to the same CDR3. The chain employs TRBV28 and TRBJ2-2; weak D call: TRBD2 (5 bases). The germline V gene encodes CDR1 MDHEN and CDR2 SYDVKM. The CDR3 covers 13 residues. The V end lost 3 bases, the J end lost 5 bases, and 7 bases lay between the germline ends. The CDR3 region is CASSFGGTGELFF. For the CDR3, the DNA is TGTGCCAGCAGTTTTGGCGGGACCGGGGAGCTGTTTTTT.

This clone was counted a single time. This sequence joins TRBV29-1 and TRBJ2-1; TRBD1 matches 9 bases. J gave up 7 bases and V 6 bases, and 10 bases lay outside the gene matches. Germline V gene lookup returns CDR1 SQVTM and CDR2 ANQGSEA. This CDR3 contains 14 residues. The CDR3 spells CSVTDRGGGNEQFF. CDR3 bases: TGCAGCGTGACGGACAGGGGCGGGGGAAATGAGCAGTTCTTC.

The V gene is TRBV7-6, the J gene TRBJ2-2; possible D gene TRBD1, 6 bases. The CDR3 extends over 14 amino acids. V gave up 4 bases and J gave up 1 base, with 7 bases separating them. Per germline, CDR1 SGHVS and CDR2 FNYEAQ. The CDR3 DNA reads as TGTGCCAGCAGCTGGGGACAGAACACCGGGGAGCTGTTTTTT. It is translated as CASSWGQNTGELFF.

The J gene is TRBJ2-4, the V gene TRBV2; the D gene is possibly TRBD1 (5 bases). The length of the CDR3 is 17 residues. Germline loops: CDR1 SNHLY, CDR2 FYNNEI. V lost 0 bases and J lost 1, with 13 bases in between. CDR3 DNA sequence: TGTGCCAGCAGTGAAGCGTTAGGGGAACTTGCCAAAAACATTCAGTACTTC. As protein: CASSEALGELAKNIQYF.

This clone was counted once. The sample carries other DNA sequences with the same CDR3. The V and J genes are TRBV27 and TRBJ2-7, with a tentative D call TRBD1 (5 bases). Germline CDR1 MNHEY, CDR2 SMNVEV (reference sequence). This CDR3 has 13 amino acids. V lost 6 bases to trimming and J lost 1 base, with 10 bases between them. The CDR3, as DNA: TGTGCCAGCAGCACCAGGGATTCCTACGAGCAGTACTTC. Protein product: CASSTRDSYEQYF.

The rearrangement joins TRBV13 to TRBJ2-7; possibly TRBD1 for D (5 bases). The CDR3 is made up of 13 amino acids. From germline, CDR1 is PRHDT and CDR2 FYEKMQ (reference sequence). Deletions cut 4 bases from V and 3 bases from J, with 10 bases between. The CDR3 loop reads CASSSAGNYEQYF. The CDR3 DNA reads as TGTGCCAGCAGCTCCGCAGGGAACTACGAGCAGTACTTC.

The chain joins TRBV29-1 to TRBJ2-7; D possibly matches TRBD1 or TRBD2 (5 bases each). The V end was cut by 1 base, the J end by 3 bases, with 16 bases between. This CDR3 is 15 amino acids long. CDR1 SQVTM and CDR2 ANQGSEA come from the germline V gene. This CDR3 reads CSVEVEGEQIYEQYF. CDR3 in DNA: TGCAGCGTTGAAGTGGAAGGGGAGCAGATCTACGAGCAGTACTTC.

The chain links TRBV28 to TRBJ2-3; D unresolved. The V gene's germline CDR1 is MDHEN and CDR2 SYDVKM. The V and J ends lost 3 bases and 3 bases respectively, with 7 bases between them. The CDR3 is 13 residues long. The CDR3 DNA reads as TGTGCCAGCAGTTTCCCGGATACAGATACGCAGTATTTT. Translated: CASSFPDTDTQYF.

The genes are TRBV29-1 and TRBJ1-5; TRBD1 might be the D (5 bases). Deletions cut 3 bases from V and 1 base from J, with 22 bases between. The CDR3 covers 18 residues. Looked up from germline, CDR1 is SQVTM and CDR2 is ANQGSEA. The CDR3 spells CSVDPLPGPQQSNQPQHF. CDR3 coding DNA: TGCAGCGTTGACCCTCTTCCGGGACCCCAGCAGAGCAATCAGCCCCAGCATTTT.

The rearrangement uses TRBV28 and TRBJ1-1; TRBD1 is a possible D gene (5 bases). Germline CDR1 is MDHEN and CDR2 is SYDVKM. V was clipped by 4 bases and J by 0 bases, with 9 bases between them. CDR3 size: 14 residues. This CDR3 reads CASSWGPMNTEAFF. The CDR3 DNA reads TGTGCCAGCAGTTGGGGACCTATGAACACTGAAGCTTTCTTT.

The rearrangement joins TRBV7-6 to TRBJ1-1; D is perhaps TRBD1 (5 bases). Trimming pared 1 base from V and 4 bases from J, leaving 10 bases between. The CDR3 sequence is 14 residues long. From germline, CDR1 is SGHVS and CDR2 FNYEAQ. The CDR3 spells CASSLDDGGTEAFF. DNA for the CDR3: TGTGCCAGCAGCTTAGACGATGGGGGCACTGAAGCTTTCTTT.

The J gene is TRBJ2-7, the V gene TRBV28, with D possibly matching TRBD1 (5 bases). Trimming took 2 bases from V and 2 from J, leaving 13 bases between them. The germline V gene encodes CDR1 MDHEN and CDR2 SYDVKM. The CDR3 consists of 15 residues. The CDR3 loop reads CASSLMTSGPYEQYF. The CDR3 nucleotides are TGTGCCAGCAGTTTAATGACGTCAGGGCCCTACGAGCAGTACTTC.

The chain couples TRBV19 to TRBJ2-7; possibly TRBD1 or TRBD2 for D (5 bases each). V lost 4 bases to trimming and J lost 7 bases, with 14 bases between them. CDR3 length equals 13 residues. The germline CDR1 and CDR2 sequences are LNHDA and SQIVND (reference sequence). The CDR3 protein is CASSTLAWGEQYF. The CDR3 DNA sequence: TGTGCCAGTAGTACCCTCGCTTGGGGGGAGCAGTACTTC. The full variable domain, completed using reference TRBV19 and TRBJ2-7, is DGGITQSPKYLFRKEGQNVTLSCEQNLNHDAMYWYRQDPGQGLRLIYYSQIVNDFQKGDIAEGYSVSREKKESFPLTVTSAQKNPTAFYLCASSTLAWGEQYFGPGTRLTVT.

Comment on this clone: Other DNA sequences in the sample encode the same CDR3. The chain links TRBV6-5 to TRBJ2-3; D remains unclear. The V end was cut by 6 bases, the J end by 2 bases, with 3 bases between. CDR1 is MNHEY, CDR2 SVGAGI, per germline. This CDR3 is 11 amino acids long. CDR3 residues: CASSNTDTQYF. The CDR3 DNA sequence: TGTGCCAGCAGCAACACAGATACGCAGTATTTT.

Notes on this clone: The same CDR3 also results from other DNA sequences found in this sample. CDR3 residues: CASSLGTGGHEQYF. CDR3 nucleotide sequence: TGTGCCAGCAGTCTGGGGACAGGGGGCCACGAGCAGTACTTC. The J gene is TRBJ2-7, the V gene TRBV27; 12 nucleotides align to TRBD1. Germline V CDR1 and CDR2: MNHEY, SMNVEV (reference sequence). J lost 5 bases, V lost 5 bases, and 4 bases had no gene match. The CDR3 length is 14 residues.

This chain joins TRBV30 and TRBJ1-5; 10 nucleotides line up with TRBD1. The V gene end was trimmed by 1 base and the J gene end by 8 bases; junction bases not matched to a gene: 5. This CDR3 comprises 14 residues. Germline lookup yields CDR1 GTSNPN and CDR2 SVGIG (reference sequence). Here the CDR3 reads CAWSGDRGHEPQHF. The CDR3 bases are TGTGCCTGGAGTGGAGACAGGGGGCATGAGCCCCAGCATTTT. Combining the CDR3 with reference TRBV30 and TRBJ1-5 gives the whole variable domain SQTIHQWPATLVQPVGSPLSLECTVEGTSNPNLYWYRQAAGRGLQLLFYSVGIGQISSEVPQNLSASRPQDRQFILSSKKLLLSDSGFYLCAWSGDRGHEPQHFGDGTRLSIL.